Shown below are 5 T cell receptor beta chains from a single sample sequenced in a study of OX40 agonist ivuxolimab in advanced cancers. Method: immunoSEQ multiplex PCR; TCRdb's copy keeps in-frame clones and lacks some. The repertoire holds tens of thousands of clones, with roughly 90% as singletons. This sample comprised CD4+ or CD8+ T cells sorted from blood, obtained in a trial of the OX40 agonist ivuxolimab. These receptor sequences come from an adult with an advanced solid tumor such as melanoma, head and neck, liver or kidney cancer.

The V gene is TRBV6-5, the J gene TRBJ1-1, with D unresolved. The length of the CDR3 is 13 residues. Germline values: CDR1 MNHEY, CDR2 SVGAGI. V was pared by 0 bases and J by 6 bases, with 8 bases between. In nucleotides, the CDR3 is TGTGCCAGCAGTTACTCGTTCAGAGCTGAAGCTTTCTTT. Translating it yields CASSYSFRAEAFF.

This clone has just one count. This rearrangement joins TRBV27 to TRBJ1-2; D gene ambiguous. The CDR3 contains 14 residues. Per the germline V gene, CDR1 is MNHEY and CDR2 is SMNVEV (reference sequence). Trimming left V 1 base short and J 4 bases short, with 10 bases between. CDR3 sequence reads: CASSLFGRSYGYTF. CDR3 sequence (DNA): TGTGCCAGCAGTTTATTTGGCAGGAGCTATGGCTACACCTTC.

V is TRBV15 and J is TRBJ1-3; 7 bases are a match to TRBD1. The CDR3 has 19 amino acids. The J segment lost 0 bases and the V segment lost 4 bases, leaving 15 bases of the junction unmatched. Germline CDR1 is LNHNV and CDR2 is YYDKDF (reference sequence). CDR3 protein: CATSINYGQDPLSGNTIYF. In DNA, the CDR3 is TGTGCCACCAGCATAAACTACGGACAGGACCCCCTCTCTGGAAACACCATATATTTT.

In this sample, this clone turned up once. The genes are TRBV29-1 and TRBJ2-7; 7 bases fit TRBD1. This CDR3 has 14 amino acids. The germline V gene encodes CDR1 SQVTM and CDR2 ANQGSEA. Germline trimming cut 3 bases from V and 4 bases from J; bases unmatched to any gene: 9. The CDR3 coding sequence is TGCAGCGTTGAGGGGGAGACAGGGATATACGAGCAGTACTTC. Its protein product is CSVEGETGIYEQYF.

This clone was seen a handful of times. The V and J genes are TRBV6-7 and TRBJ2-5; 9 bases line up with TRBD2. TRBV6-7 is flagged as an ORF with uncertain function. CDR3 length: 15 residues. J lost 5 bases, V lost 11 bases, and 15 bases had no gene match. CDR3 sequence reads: CARRNSGSVGETQYF. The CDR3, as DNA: TGTGCCCGCCGGAATAGCGGGAGTGTTGGGGAGACCCAGTACTTC.